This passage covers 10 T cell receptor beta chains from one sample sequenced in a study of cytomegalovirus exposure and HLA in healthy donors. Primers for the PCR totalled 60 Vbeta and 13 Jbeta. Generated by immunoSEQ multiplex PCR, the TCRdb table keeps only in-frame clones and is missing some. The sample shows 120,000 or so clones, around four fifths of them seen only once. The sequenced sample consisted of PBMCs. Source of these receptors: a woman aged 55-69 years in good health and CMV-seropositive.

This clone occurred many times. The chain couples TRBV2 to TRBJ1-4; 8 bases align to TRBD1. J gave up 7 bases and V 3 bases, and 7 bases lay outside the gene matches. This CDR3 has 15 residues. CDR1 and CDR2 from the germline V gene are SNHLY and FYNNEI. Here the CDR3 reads CASSEYQGAGEKLFF. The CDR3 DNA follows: TGTGCCAGCAGTGAGTACCAGGGGGCTGGTGAAAAACTGTTTTTT.

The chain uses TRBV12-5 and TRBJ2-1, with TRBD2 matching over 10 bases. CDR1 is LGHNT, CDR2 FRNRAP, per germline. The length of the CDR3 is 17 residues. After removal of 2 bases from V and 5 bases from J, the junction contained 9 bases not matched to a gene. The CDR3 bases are TGTGCTAGTGGTTTGTTTCGGGCTAGCGGGAGAGACAATGAGCAGTTCTTC. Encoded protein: CASGLFRASGRDNEQFF.

CDR3 sequence: CASSEGRASGRNEQFF. The CDR3 bases are TGTGCCAGCAGTGAAGGTAGGGCTAGCGGGCGCAATGAGCAGTTCTTC. The J gene is TRBJ2-1, the V gene TRBV6-1, with TRBD2 matching 8 bases. Losses at the gene ends were 1 base for V and 6 bases for J; bases not matched to a gene: 8. Germline V gene lookup returns CDR1 MNHNS and CDR2 SASEGT. CDR3 size: 16 residues.

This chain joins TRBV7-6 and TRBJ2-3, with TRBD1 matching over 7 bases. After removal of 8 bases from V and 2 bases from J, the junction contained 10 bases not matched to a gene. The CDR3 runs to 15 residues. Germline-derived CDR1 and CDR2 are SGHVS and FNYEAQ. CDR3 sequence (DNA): TGTGCCAGCGGCCCAACGGGACAGTACACAGATACGCAGTATTTT. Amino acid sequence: CASGPTGQYTDTQYF.

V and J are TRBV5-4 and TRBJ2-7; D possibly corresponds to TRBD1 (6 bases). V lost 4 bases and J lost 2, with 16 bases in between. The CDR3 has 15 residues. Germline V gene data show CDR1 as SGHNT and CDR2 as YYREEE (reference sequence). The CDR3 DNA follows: TGTGCCAGCAGCCGCCGGGACAAAATAACCTACGAGCAGTACTTC. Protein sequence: CASSRRDKITYEQYF.

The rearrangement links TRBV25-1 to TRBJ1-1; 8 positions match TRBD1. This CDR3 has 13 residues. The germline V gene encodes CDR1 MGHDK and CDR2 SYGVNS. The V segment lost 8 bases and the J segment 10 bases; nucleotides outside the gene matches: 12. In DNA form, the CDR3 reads TGTGCCAGCCGAGACAGGGGACCCTTTCGAGCTTTCTTT. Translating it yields CASRDRGPFRAFF.

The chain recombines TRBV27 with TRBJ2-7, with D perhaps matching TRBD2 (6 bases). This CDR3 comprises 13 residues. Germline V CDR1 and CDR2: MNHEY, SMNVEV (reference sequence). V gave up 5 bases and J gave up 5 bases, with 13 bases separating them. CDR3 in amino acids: CASSIPGSHEQYF. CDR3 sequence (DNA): TGTGCCAGCAGTATCCCCGGGAGCCACGAGCAGTACTTC.

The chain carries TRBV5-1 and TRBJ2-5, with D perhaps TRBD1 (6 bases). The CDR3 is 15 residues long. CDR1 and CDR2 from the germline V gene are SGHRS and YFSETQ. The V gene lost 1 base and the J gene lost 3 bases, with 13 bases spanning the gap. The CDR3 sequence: CASSLRTAPEETQYF. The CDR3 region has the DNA TGCGCCAGCAGCTTGCGGACAGCCCCAGAAGAGACCCAGTACTTC. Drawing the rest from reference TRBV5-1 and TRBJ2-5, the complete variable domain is KAGVTQTPRYLIKTRGQQVTLSCSPISGHRSVSWYQQTPGQGLQFLFEYFSETQRNKGNFPGRFSGRQFSNSRSEMNVSTLELGDSALYLCASSLRTAPEETQYFGPGTRLLVL.

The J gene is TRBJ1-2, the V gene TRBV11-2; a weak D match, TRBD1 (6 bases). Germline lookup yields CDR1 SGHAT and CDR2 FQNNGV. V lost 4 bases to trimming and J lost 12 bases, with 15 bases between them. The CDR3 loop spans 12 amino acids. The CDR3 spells CASSSENRENTF. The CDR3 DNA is TGTGCCAGCAGCTCCGAGAACAGGGAAAACACCTTC.

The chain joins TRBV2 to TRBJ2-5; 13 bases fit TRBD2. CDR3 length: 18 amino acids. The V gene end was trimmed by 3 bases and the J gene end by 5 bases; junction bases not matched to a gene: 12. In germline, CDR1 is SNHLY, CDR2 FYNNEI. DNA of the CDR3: TGTGCCAGCAGTGATTCCCCTTCCACTAGCGGGAGGGGGGAGACCCAGTACTTC. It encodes CASSDSPSTSGRGETQYF.